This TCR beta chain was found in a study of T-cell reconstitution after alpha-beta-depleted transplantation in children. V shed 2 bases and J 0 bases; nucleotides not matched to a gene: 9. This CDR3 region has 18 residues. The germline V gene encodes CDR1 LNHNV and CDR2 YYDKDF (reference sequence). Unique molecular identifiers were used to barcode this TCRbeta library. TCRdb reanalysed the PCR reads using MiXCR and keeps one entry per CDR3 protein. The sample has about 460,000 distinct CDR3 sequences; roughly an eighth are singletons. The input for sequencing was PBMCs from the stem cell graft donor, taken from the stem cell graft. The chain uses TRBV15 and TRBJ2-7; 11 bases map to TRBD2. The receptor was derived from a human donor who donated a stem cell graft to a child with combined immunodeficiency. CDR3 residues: CATSRWPRLAGSSYEQYF. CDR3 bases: TGTGCCACCAGCAGATGGCCCAGACTAGCGGGAAGCTCCTACGAGCAGTACTTC.